The TCR beta chain described here comes from a study of cytomegalovirus exposure and HLA in healthy donors. As regards this clone: The target antigen is unknown.

The repertoire was sequenced with immunoSEQ multiplex PCR; TCRdb's copy has only in-frame clones and lacks some. The sample shows 150,000 or so clones, approximately 89% of them seen only once. Germline V CDR1 and CDR2: MDHEN, SYDVKM. The CDR3 runs 16 residues. The junction had 4 bases not matched to a gene; V was cut back by 5 bases and J by 3 bases. Whole-study findings and limits: Overall, approximately 150 TCR beta chains were annotated as cytomegalovirus-associated.

This rearrangement joins TRBV28 to TRBJ2-3; 14 bases agree with TRBD2. This TCR was recovered from a woman aged 18-30 years in good health and CMV-seropositive. The specimen was PBMCs. This CDR3 is CASSVTSGGATDTQYF. The CDR3 bases are TGTGCCAGCAGTGTGACTAGCGGGGGGGCTACAGATACGCAGTATTTT.